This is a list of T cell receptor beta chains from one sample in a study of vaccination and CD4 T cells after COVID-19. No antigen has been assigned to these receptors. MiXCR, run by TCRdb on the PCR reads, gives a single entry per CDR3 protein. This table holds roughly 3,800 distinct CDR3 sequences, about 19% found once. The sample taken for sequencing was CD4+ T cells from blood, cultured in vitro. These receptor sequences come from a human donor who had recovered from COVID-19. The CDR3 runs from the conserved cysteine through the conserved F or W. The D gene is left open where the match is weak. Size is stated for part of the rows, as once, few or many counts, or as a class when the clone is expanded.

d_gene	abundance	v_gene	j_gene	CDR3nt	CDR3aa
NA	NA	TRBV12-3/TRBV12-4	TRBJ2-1	TGTGCCAGCAGTTTCGGTAGGAGTGAGCAGTTCTTC	CASSFGRSEQFF
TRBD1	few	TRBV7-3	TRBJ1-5	TGTGCCAGCAGCTTTCCCTCGGGACAGGGATCGAGTCAGCCCCAGCATTTT	CASSFPSGQGSSQPQHF
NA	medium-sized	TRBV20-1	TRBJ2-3	TGCAGTGCTAGAGCGAGTTCGGCTCCGGATACGCAGTATTTT	CSARASSAPDTQYF
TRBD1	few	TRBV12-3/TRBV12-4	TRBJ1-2	TGTGCCAGCAGTACGACAGGGGGACGTTATGGCTACACCTTC	CASSTTGGRYGYTF
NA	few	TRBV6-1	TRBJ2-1	TGTGCCAGCAGTGCCGCGGGACACACGGGGGAGCAGTTCTTC	CASSAAGHTGEQFF
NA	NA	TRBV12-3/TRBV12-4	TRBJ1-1	TGTGCCAGCACGCCCGGGAGTCCCACTGAAGCTTTCTTT	CASTPGSPTEAFF
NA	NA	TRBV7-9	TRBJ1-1	TGTGCCAGCAGCTCCAGAGAATTGAACACTGAAGCTTTCTTT	CASSSRELNTEAFF
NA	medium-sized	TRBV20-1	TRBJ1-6	TGCAGTGCACTCAGGACAGCTTCTAATTCACCCCTCCACTTT	CSALRTASNSPLHF
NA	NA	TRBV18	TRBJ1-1	TGTGCCAGCTCACCCGCAGGACCGGGCAACACTGAAGCTTTCTTT	CASSPAGPGNTEAFF
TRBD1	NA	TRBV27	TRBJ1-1	TGTGCCAGCGGGGTACAGGGGGGAGGAACTAAAGCTTTCTTT	CASGVQGGGTKAFF
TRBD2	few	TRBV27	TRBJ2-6	TGTGCCAGCAGCCGGGGGGGCAACGTCCTGACTTTC	CASSRGGNVLTF
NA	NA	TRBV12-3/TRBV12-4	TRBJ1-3	TGTGCCAGCAGTTTAGGACGGGGGCACGAAAACACCATATATTTT	CASSLGRGHENTIYF
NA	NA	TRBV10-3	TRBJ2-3	TGTGCCATCAGTGAGTGGTCAGGGAGCACAGATACGCAGTATTTT	CAISEWSGSTDTQYF
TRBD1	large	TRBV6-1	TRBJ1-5	TGTGCCAGCAGTGAACCTCCGACAGGGAACCATTTT	CASSEPPTGNHF
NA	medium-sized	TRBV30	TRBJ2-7	TGTGCCTGGGGCCGCTTGGGGGGCCGAAGGCCCTACGAGCAGTACTTC	CAWGRLGGRRPYEQYF
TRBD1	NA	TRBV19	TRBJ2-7	TGTGTCAGTACTCCCGCCGGCCGAGGACAGGGCAGATACGAGCAGTACTTC	CVSTPAGRGQGRYEQYF
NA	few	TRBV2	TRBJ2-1	TGTGCCAGCAAAGCCAGGGTTTACAATGAGCAGTTCTTC	CASKARVYNEQFF
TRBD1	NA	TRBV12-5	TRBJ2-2	TGTGCTAGTGGTTTCGGACAGGGCCCCACCGGGGAGCTGTTTTTT	CASGFGQGPTGELFF
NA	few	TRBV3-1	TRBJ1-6	TGTGCCAGCAGCCAAGCCGCAGGGCCAGGATCACCCCTCCACTTT	CASSQAAGPGSPLHF
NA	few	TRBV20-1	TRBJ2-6	TGCAGTGCTCTAGGTCCGGGATCTGGGGCCAACGTCCTGACTTTC	CSALGPGSGANVLTF
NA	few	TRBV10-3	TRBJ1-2	TGTGCCATCAGTGAGAGCGGGGACTTGGGCGGTGGCTACACCTTC	CAISESGDLGGGYTF
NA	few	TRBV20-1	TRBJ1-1	TGCAGTGCGACCCTACAGGGTCTTTCTGAAGCTTTCTTT	CSATLQGLSEAFF
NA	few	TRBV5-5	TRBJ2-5	TGTGCCAGCAGCTTGGCCAGATGGACCCAGTACTTC	CASSLARWTQYF
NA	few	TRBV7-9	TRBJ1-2	TGTGCCAGCAGCCAACCACAGGTCCCCTCCTATGGCTACACCTTC	CASSQPQVPSYGYTF
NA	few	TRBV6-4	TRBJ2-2	TGTGCCAGCAGTGACGGTGCGTCCGGGGAGCTGTTTTTT	CASSDGASGELFF
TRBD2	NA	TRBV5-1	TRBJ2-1	TGCGCCAGCAGCCACGGGACTAGCGGGGGGGCCGTATATGAGCAGTTCTTC	CASSHGTSGGAVYEQFF
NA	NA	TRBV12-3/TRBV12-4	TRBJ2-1	TGTGCCAGCATTCTAGGGACAGCGGGGGTGAATGAGCAGTTCTTC	CASILGTAGVNEQFF
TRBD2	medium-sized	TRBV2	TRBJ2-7	TGTGCCAGCAGGTGGGGGGGGAGGAACGAGCAGTACTTC	CASRWGGRNEQYF
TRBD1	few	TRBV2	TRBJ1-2	TGTGCCAGTGCCGGACAGGGGGCTTTTAGTGGCTACACCTTC	CASAGQGAFSGYTF
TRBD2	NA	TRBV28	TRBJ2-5	TGTGCCAGCAGGCCACTGGCGGGGGGGCTCCAAGAGACCCAGTACTTC	CASRPLAGGLQETQYF
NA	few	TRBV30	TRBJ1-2	TGTGCCTGGAGCGCGGGGCGTCGGGGCTACACCTTC	CAWSAGRRGYTF
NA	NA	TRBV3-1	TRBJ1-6	TGTGCCAGCAGCCAAGATGGAGGGTGGGGTTCACCCCTCCACTTT	CASSQDGGWGSPLHF
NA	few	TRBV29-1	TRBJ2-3	TGCAGCTCCCTACGGGTGGGGGGACTCCGTAATGAAGATACGCAGTATTTT	CSSLRVGGLRNEDTQYF
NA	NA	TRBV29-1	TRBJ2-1	TGCAGCGTTGGACACAACTTATACTTCAATGAGCAGTTCTTC	CSVGHNLYFNEQFF
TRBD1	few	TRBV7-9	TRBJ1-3	TGTGCCAGCAGCTTAGAGCGGACAGGGTTAAACACCATATATTTT	CASSLERTGLNTIYF
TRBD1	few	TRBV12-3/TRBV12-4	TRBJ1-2	TGTGCCAGCAGATATAAACAGGGGAACTATGGCTACACCTTC	CASRYKQGNYGYTF
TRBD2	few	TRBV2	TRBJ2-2	TGTGCCAGCAGCCGCCTTCTAGCGGGGGAGGGGCTGTTTTTT	CASSRLLAGEGLFF
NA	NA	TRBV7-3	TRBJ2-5	TGTGCCAGCAGCGTAAAAGAGACCCAGTACTTC	CASSVKETQYF
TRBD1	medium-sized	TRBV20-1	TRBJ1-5	TGCAGTGCTAGTGTGGGGACAGACGCTTATAGCAATCAGCCCCAGCATTTT	CSASVGTDAYSNQPQHF
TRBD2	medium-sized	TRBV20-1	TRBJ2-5	TGCAGTGCTAGAGGGTCTAGCGGGGGGGTGCGGACCCAGTACTTC	CSARGSSGGVRTQYF
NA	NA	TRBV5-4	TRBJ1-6	TGTGCCAGCAGTTCTGGGGCAGGAGCTTCACCCCTCCACTTT	CASSSGAGASPLHF
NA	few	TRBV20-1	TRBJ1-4	TGCAGTGCTAGGGGGACGAATGAAAAACTGTTTTTT	CSARGTNEKLFF
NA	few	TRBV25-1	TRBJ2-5	TGTGCCAGCAGTGAAGGAAATAGTATCGGTGAGACCCAGTACTTC	CASSEGNSIGETQYF
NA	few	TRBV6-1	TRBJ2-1	TGTGCCAGCAGTGAAGTCGGGGAGCAGTTCTTC	CASSEVGEQFF
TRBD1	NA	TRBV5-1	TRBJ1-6	TGCGCCAGCAGCTTTTCGGGACAGACTGATAATTCACCCCTCCACTTT	CASSFSGQTDNSPLHF
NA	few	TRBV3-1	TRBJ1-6	TGTGCCAGCAGCCAGGGGACCCCCGATAATTCACCCCTCCACTTT	CASSQGTPDNSPLHF
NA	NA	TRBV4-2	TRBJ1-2	TGTGCCAGCAGCCAAATAGCAGGGCTTGCCTCCGTTGGCTACACCTTC	CASSQIAGLASVGYTF
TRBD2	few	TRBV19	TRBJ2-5	TGTGCCAGTAGTATAGAACTAGCGGGGGCCGTCGGGACCCAGTACTTC	CASSIELAGAVGTQYF
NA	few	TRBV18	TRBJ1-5	TGTGCCAGCTCACCGGGGGCAAGCCGTCCACAAACGTATAGCAATCAGCCCCAGCATTTT	CASSPGASRPQTYSNQPQHF
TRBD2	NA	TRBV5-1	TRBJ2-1	TGCGCCAGCAGCTGGGCGGGGGGCCAAAACAATGAGCAGTTCTTC	CASSWAGGQNNEQFF
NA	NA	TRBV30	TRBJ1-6	TGTGCCTGGAGTTCCCAGGGTTATATCTCGGCTTCACCCCTCCACTTT	CAWSSQGYISASPLHF
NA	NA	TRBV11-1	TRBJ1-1	TGTGCCAGCAGCTTGGGGACATCCGCCGCTTTCTTT	CASSLGTSAAFF
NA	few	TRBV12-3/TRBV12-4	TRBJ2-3	TGTGCCAGCAGTTTAGGTTTGTTGCACAGGGCATACGATACGCAGTATTTT	CASSLGLLHRAYDTQYF